This TCR beta chain stems from a study of early T cells in non-severe SARS-CoV-2 infection. Looking at the study overall: Unsorted whole blood bulk RNA was sequenced, with unpaired chains.

The V and J ends lost 4 bases and 5 bases respectively, with 11 bases between them. Per the germline V gene, CDR1 is KGHDR and CDR2 is SFDVKD. The CDR3 totals 13 residues. This clonotype was recorded many times. In the library, individual cDNA molecules carried attached unique molecular identifiers. TCRdb used MiXCR to reprocess the 5' RACE reads, holding one entry per CDR3 protein. Among 65,000 to 95,000 distinct CDR3 sequences listed, 5% were seen once. Sequencing was performed on whole blood, taken at baseline. The sequence derives from an adult who was a healthcare worker with PCR-confirmed SARS-CoV-2 infection or an uninfected control (not recorded which). J is TRBJ2-7 and V is TRBV24-1; D possibly corresponds to TRBD2 (5 bases). CDR3 residues: CATSEPGLHEQYF. DNA of the CDR3: TGTGCCACCAGTGAACCCGGACTTCACGAGCAGTACTTC.